Listed below are T cell receptor beta chains from one sample, sequenced in a study of Graves' ophthalmopathy and Graves' hyperthyroidism. TCRdb re-called the multiplex PCR reads through MiXCR, storing one row per CDR3 protein. The table has about 740,000 distinct CDR3 sequences, roughly two fifths seen once. Material: peripheral blood. These receptors were taken from an adult man with Graves' ophthalmopathy. The CDR3 runs from the conserved cysteine through the conserved F or W. Fields, in order: clone size, V gene, J gene, D gene, CDR3 DNA, CDR3 protein. A D gene is named only where the DNA matches it firmly. The size field is filled for only some rows; it gives once, few, many or a size class.

abundance: -
v_gene: TRBV6-2/TRBV6-3
j_gene: TRBJ1-1
d_gene: -
CDR3nt: TGTGCCAGCAGTTGGGTTGAGGTCCCGAACACTGAAGCTTTCTTT
CDR3aa: CASSWVEVPNTEAFF

abundance: many
v_gene: TRBV12-5
j_gene: TRBJ2-7
d_gene: -
CDR3nt: TGTGCTAGTGGTAACGGACAGACGACTGTCTACGAGCAGTACTTC
CDR3aa: CASGNGQTTVYEQYF

abundance: -
v_gene: TRBV19
j_gene: TRBJ2-5
d_gene: TRBD2
CDR3nt: TGTGCCAGTAGTATCTGGAGTCTAGCGGAAAGAGAGACCCAGTACTTC
CDR3aa: CASSIWSLAERETQYF

abundance: many
v_gene: TRBV19
j_gene: TRBJ2-5
d_gene: TRBD2
CDR3nt: TGTGCCAGTAGTGAGGGCGGGAGGGCGGAGACCCAGTACTTC
CDR3aa: CASSEGGRAETQYF

abundance: many
v_gene: TRBV29-1
j_gene: TRBJ2-5
d_gene: -
CDR3nt: TGCAGCGCTAGAATCGGCAGGAATCAAGAGACCCAGTACTTC
CDR3aa: CSARIGRNQETQYF

abundance: -
v_gene: TRBV19
j_gene: TRBJ2-5
d_gene: -
CDR3nt: TGTGCCAGTAGTGAACCCAGGGTAGGAGAGACCCAGTACTTC
CDR3aa: CASSEPRVGETQYF

abundance: -
v_gene: TRBV5-1
j_gene: TRBJ2-7
d_gene: -
CDR3nt: TGCGCCAGCAGCCAGGGGAACGCGGCCGAGCAGTACTTC
CDR3aa: CASSQGNAAEQYF

abundance: -
v_gene: TRBV7-9
j_gene: TRBJ2-5
d_gene: -
CDR3nt: TGCGCCAGCAGCCAAGATGACCAAGAGACCCAGTACTTC
CDR3aa: CASSQDDQETQYF

abundance: -
v_gene: TRBV20-1
j_gene: TRBJ1-1
d_gene: -
CDR3nt: TGCAGTGCTAGAGATCCAATAAACACTGAAGCTTTCTTT
CDR3aa: CSARDPINTEAFF

abundance: few
v_gene: TRBV7-6
j_gene: TRBJ2-7
d_gene: -
CDR3nt: TGTGCCAGCAGTTTCGGGATTTACTACGAGCAGTACTTC
CDR3aa: CASSFGIYYEQYF

abundance: -
v_gene: TRBV5-6
j_gene: TRBJ1-2
d_gene: -
CDR3nt: TGTGCCAGCAGCTTGGGTGGTCAGCAGAACTATGGCTACACCTTC
CDR3aa: CASSLGGQQNYGYTF

abundance: -
v_gene: TRBV12-3/TRBV12-4
j_gene: TRBJ2-7
d_gene: -
CDR3nt: TGTGCCAGCAGATGGGGGGAGAACGAGCAGTACTTC
CDR3aa: CASRWGENEQYF

abundance: many
v_gene: TRBV29-1
j_gene: TRBJ2-7
d_gene: TRBD1
CDR3nt: TGCAGCGCAGAGACGGACAGGGTCAGATACGAGCAGTACTTC
CDR3aa: CSAETDRVRYEQYF

abundance: -
v_gene: TRBV20-1
j_gene: TRBJ2-7
d_gene: -
CDR3nt: TGCAGTGCCCCACGTCTTCATCCCTACGAGCAGTACTTC
CDR3aa: CSAPRLHPYEQYF

abundance: -
v_gene: TRBV20-1
j_gene: TRBJ2-5
d_gene: -
CDR3nt: TGCAGTGCTAGCGAGGGATCGTACCAAGAGACCCAGTACTTC
CDR3aa: CSASEGSYQETQYF

abundance: -
v_gene: TRBV6-5
j_gene: TRBJ2-7
d_gene: TRBD1
CDR3nt: TGTGCCAGCGTCGGGACAGGGGTGGGTGAGCAGTACTTC
CDR3aa: CASVGTGVGEQYF

abundance: -
v_gene: TRBV7-9
j_gene: TRBJ1-1
d_gene: -
CDR3nt: TGTGCCAGCAGCGTTGGGATGCGGGGGCGGGGGACAAGCACTGAAGCTTTCTTT
CDR3aa: CASSVGMRGRGTSTEAFF

abundance: many
v_gene: TRBV29-1
j_gene: TRBJ2-6
d_gene: -
CDR3nt: TGCAGCGTTGTCGGGACAAGAGGCTCTGGGGCCAACGTCCTGACTTTC
CDR3aa: CSVVGTRGSGANVLTF

abundance: few
v_gene: TRBV6-5
j_gene: TRBJ2-6
d_gene: -
CDR3nt: TGTGCCAGCAGTTTTTATCGGGGCTTCTCTGGGGCCAACGTCCTGACTTTC
CDR3aa: CASSFYRGFSGANVLTF

abundance: -
v_gene: TRBV2
j_gene: TRBJ2-7
d_gene: -
CDR3nt: TGTGCCAGCAGTTACTCCACACAGGGGCAGTACTTC
CDR3aa: CASSYSTQGQYF

abundance: -
v_gene: TRBV20-1
j_gene: TRBJ2-7
d_gene: TRBD1
CDR3nt: TGCAGTGCTAATCCGGGACAGGGTTACGAGCAGTACTTC
CDR3aa: CSANPGQGYEQYF

abundance: -
v_gene: TRBV5-1
j_gene: TRBJ1-2
d_gene: TRBD1
CDR3nt: TGCGCCAGCAGCCGGGGACAGGGATTGGATGGCTACACCTTC
CDR3aa: CASSRGQGLDGYTF

abundance: -
v_gene: TRBV20-1
j_gene: TRBJ2-5
d_gene: -
CDR3nt: TGCAGTGCTAGAGATCTCAAGCAAGAGACCCAGTACTTC
CDR3aa: CSARDLKQETQYF

abundance: -
v_gene: TRBV7-8
j_gene: TRBJ2-5
d_gene: TRBD2
CDR3nt: TGTGCCAGCAGCTTCGGGGGGGCCAGGGAGACCCAGTACTTC
CDR3aa: CASSFGGARETQYF

abundance: -
v_gene: TRBV24-1
j_gene: TRBJ1-2
d_gene: -
CDR3nt: TGTGCCACCAGTGATGCGGACCGGGGTCAAACTGGCTACACCTTC
CDR3aa: CATSDADRGQTGYTF

abundance: -
v_gene: TRBV29-1
j_gene: TRBJ1-3
d_gene: -
CDR3nt: TGCGGCGCGCACGAGACCCCGGGACAAAAGGCTGGAAACACCATATATTTT
CDR3aa: CGAHETPGQKAGNTIYF

abundance: few
v_gene: TRBV20-1
j_gene: TRBJ2-7
d_gene: TRBD2
CDR3nt: TGCAGTGGCCCGGGAGCGGGAGGGCCGGGGGACGAGCAGTACTTC
CDR3aa: CSGPGAGGPGDEQYF

abundance: -
v_gene: TRBV2
j_gene: TRBJ2-7
d_gene: TRBD2
CDR3nt: TGTGCCAGCAGCCAAACCCTAGCGGGAGACGAGCAGTACTTC
CDR3aa: CASSQTLAGDEQYF

abundance: many
v_gene: TRBV10-1
j_gene: TRBJ1-6
d_gene: -
CDR3nt: TGCGCCAGCAGTGAATGGACATCTTCACCCCTCCACTTT
CDR3aa: CASSEWTSSPLHF

abundance: -
v_gene: TRBV11-2
j_gene: TRBJ1-2
d_gene: -
CDR3nt: TGTGCCAGCAGCCCCGGGGGCAGGGGATGTGGCTACACCTTC
CDR3aa: CASSPGGRGCGYTF

abundance: few
v_gene: TRBV11-2
j_gene: TRBJ1-6
d_gene: -
CDR3nt: TGTGCCAGCAGCTTACTGGGGAGGAATTCACCCCTCCACTTT
CDR3aa: CASSLLGRNSPLHF

abundance: -
v_gene: TRBV6-5
j_gene: TRBJ1-2
d_gene: -
CDR3nt: TGTGCCAGCAGTTACGCCAGGGGAGCGATGAACTATGGCTACACCTTC
CDR3aa: CASSYARGAMNYGYTF

abundance: few
v_gene: TRBV5-4
j_gene: TRBJ2-6
d_gene: -
CDR3nt: TGTGCCAGCAGCCCCCCAGGGATCCCTGGGGCCAACGTCCTGACTTTC
CDR3aa: CASSPPGIPGANVLTF

abundance: -
v_gene: TRBV10-3
j_gene: TRBJ1-1
d_gene: TRBD1
CDR3nt: TGTGCCATCAGGGGGACAGGCGGGGATCTAATCGAAGCTTTCTTT
CDR3aa: CAIRGTGGDLIEAFF

abundance: many
v_gene: TRBV2
j_gene: TRBJ1-1
d_gene: -
CDR3nt: TGTGCCAGCAGCCTCGCAGAAAACACTGAAGCTTTCTTT
CDR3aa: CASSLAENTEAFF

abundance: -
v_gene: TRBV29-1
j_gene: TRBJ2-7
d_gene: TRBD1
CDR3nt: TGCAGCGTTGGCGGACAGGGGGGGTCGAGCGAGCAGTACTTC
CDR3aa: CSVGGQGGSSEQYF

abundance: many
v_gene: TRBV7-2
j_gene: TRBJ1-4
d_gene: TRBD1
CDR3nt: TGTGCCAGCAGCAAAGGGACAGGGGGCGCGTATGAAAAACTGTTTTTT
CDR3aa: CASSKGTGGAYEKLFF

abundance: -
v_gene: TRBV20-1
j_gene: TRBJ1-1
d_gene: -
CDR3nt: TGCAGTGCTAGAGGGGGCATCACTGAAGCTTTCTTT
CDR3aa: CSARGGITEAFF

abundance: few
v_gene: TRBV12-3/TRBV12-4
j_gene: TRBJ1-1
d_gene: -
CDR3nt: TGTGCCAGCAGTTTAGGCAGGGCACGTAGAAGCACTGAAGCTTTCTTT
CDR3aa: CASSLGRARRSTEAFF

abundance: few
v_gene: TRBV9
j_gene: TRBJ1-2
d_gene: -
CDR3nt: TGTGCCAGCAGCGAGTGGGGATTTGGAGGCTACACCTTC
CDR3aa: CASSEWGFGGYTF

abundance: -
v_gene: TRBV20-1
j_gene: TRBJ2-5
d_gene: TRBD2
CDR3nt: TGCAGTGCCCTACTAGCGGGGGCCGGGGAGACCCAGTACTTC
CDR3aa: CSALLAGAGETQYF

abundance: -
v_gene: TRBV7-3
j_gene: TRBJ2-2
d_gene: -
CDR3nt: TGTGCCAGCAGCTCCAACAGGGCCGGGGAGCTGTTTTTT
CDR3aa: CASSSNRAGELFF

abundance: many
v_gene: TRBV10-2
j_gene: TRBJ2-7
d_gene: TRBD1
CDR3nt: TGCGCCAGCAGAAAGACAGGGAACTACGAGCAGTACTTC
CDR3aa: CASRKTGNYEQYF

abundance: few
v_gene: TRBV6-5
j_gene: TRBJ2-5
d_gene: -
CDR3nt: TGTGCCAGCAGTCGCCCTGCCCAAGAGACCCAGTACTTC
CDR3aa: CASSRPAQETQYF

abundance: many
v_gene: TRBV29-1
j_gene: TRBJ2-7
d_gene: TRBD1
CDR3nt: TGCAGCGTTCAGGACAGGGGCGGGGACGAGCAGTACTTC
CDR3aa: CSVQDRGGDEQYF

abundance: many
v_gene: TRBV12-3/TRBV12-4
j_gene: TRBJ1-6
d_gene: -
CDR3nt: TGTGCCAGCAGCACCCGACGGGGGCGGAATTCACCCCTCCACTTT
CDR3aa: CASSTRRGRNSPLHF

abundance: -
v_gene: TRBV10-3
j_gene: TRBJ1-6
d_gene: TRBD1
CDR3nt: TGTGCCATCAGTGGCAGTTCAGGGGGCGATTCACCCCTCCACTTT
CDR3aa: CAISGSSGGDSPLHF

abundance: -
v_gene: TRBV10-2
j_gene: TRBJ2-7
d_gene: -
CDR3nt: TGCGCCAGCAGTGACAGCCCAGGGCTCGAGCAGTACTTC
CDR3aa: CASSDSPGLEQYF

abundance: many
v_gene: TRBV29-1
j_gene: TRBJ1-1
d_gene: -
CDR3nt: TGCAGCGTTCACTCGAACACTGAAGCTTTCTTT
CDR3aa: CSVHSNTEAFF

abundance: once
v_gene: TRBV10-3
j_gene: TRBJ1-4
d_gene: -
CDR3nt: TGTGCCAGCAGTTACCCGACACGAAATGAAAAACTGTTTTTT
CDR3aa: CASSYPTRNEKLFF

abundance: -
v_gene: TRBV10-3
j_gene: TRBJ2-2
d_gene: TRBD1
CDR3nt: TGTGCCATCAGGCCCGGGACAGGGCACACCGGGGAGCTGTTTTTT
CDR3aa: CAIRPGTGHTGELFF

abundance: few
v_gene: TRBV6-5
j_gene: TRBJ1-2
d_gene: TRBD1
CDR3nt: TGTGCCAGCAGTCGCGACAGGGATAATGGCTACACCTTC
CDR3aa: CASSRDRDNGYTF

abundance: once
v_gene: TRBV20-1
j_gene: TRBJ2-7
d_gene: -
CDR3nt: TGCAGTGCTTGGGGCAGCCGCTACGAGCAGTACTTC
CDR3aa: CSAWGSRYEQYF

abundance: -
v_gene: TRBV10-3
j_gene: TRBJ1-1
d_gene: -
CDR3nt: TGTGCCATCAGTTACTCTGTAACGGTGGAAGCTTTCTTT
CDR3aa: CAISYSVTVEAFF

abundance: -
v_gene: TRBV29-1
j_gene: TRBJ2-2
d_gene: -
CDR3nt: TGCAGCGTTGAAGATCGATTGAAGAAGGGGGCCGGGGAGCTGTTTTTT
CDR3aa: CSVEDRLKKGAGELFF

abundance: -
v_gene: TRBV25-1
j_gene: TRBJ1-1
d_gene: -
CDR3nt: TGTGCCAGCAGTCTACACCGCATGAACACTGAAGCTTTCTTT
CDR3aa: CASSLHRMNTEAFF

abundance: -
v_gene: TRBV20-1
j_gene: TRBJ2-5
d_gene: TRBD1
CDR3nt: TGCAGTGCACTGTGGACAGGTGGTGCGGAGACCCAGTACTTC
CDR3aa: CSALWTGGAETQYF

abundance: -
v_gene: TRBV15
j_gene: TRBJ2-7
d_gene: -
CDR3nt: TGTGCCACCAGCAGAGCCAGACCGGGATCCCCCTACGAGCAGTACTTC
CDR3aa: CATSRARPGSPYEQYF

abundance: many
v_gene: TRBV10-3
j_gene: TRBJ2-5
d_gene: TRBD1
CDR3nt: TGTGCCATCGGCGGACAGGGGGAAGAGACCCAGTACTTC
CDR3aa: CAIGGQGEETQYF